Included here is one T cell receptor (beta chain) sequence, with context. The data were produced by immunoSEQ multiplex PCR, yet TCRdb's version contains in-frame clones alone and is incomplete. Counted here are around 45,000 clones, approximately 90% occurring once; the ten biggest clones make up 11% to 15%. Between the trimmed V and J ends, which lost 0 bases and 5 bases, there was a span of 7 bases. Germline V gene sequence: CDR1 LNHDA, CDR2 SQIVND (reference sequence). This CDR3 is built from 14 residues. This sample stems from a study of PD-L1 blockade in urothelial cancer. On the study more broadly: Patients started atezolizumab at some point between 2013 and 2015, 1,200 mg intravenously every 3 weeks. Male sex and bladder-origin urothelial cancer were recorded for about 85% of the roughly 30 patients.

Sequencing was performed on PBMCs, taken around atezolizumab (anti-PD-L1) treatment. This receptor was identified in a woman aged 60 to 75 with urothelial cancer. The rearrangement joins TRBV19 to TRBJ2-2, with D hard to call. In nucleotides, the CDR3 is TGTGCCAGTAGTATAGATGGCTGGACCGGGGAGCTGTTTTTT. Translating it yields CASSIDGWTGELFF.